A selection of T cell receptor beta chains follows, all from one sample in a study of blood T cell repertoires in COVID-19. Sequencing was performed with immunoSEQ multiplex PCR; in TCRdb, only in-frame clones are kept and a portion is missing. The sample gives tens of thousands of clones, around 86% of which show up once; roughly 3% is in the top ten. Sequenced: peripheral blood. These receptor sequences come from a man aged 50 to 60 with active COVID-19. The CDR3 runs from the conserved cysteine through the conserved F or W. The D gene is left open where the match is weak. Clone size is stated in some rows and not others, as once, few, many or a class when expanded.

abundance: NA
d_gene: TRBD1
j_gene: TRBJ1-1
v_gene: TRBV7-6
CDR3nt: TGTGCCAGCAGCCCAGGACAGGGGCTTGAAGCTTTCTTT
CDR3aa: CASSPGQGLEAFF

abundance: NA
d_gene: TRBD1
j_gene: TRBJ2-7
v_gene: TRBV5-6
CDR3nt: TGTGCCAGCAGCCCCCGGGACAGGGATTATTACGAGCAGTACTTC
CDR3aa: CASSPRDRDYYEQYF

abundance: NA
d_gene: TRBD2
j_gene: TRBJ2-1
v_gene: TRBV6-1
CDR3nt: TGTGCCAGCAGTGAATTACTGCGGGGGGGCCGGAATGAGCAGTTCTTC
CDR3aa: CASSELLRGGRNEQFF

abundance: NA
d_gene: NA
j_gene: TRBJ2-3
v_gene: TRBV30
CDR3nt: TGTGCCTGGAGTAAGGGGGTGGGTCAGGGCCGGGATACGCAGTATTTT
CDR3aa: CAWSKGVGQGRDTQYF

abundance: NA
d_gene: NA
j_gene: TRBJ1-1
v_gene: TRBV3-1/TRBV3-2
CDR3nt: TGTGCCAGCAGCCAAGGGGCGGGGGCTTTCTTT
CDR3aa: CASSQGAGAFF

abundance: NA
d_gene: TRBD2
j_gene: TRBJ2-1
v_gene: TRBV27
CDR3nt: TGTGCCAGCAGTTTATCGGTAGGACTAGCGGTGGTAAATGAGCAGTTCTTC
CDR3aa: CASSLSVGLAVVNEQFF

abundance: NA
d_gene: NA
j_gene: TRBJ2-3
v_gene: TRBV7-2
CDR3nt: TGTGCCAGCAGCTTAGCCTACACAGATACGCAGTATTTT
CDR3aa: CASSLAYTDTQYF

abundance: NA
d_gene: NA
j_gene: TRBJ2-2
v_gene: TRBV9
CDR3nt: TGTGCCAGCAGCGTGGCGACTACGAACACCGGGGAGCTGTTTTTT
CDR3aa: CASSVATTNTGELFF

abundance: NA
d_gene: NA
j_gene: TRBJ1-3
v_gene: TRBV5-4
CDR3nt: TGTGCCAGCAGCTTGGACGAGAACACCATATATTTT
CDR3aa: CASSLDENTIYF

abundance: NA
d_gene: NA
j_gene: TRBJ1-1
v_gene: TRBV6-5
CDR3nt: TGTGCCAGCACGATCCAGGGTAACACTGAAGCTTTCTTT
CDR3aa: CASTIQGNTEAFF

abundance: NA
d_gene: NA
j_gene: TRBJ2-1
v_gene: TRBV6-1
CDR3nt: TGTGCCAGCAGTGAGCCAGGGTCATATAGAGGCAATGAGCAGTTCTTC
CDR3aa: CASSEPGSYRGNEQFF

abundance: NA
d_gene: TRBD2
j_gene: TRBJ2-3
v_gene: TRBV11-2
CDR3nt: TGTGCCAGCAGCTCATCCTCCGGGACTAGCGGCACAGATACGCAGTATTTT
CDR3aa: CASSSSSGTSGTDTQYF

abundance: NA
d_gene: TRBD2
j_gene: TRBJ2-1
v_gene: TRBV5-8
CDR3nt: TGTGCCAGCAGCCCGGGAGGGCTAGCGGGAGTTTCGGATGAGCAGTTCTTC
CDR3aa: CASSPGGLAGVSDEQFF

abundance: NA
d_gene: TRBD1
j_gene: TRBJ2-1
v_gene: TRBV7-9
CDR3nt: TGTGCCAGCAGGGGACAGGGGGCTAACAATGAGCAGTTCTTC
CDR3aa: CASRGQGANNEQFF

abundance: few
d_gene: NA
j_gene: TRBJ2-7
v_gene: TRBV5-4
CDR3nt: TGTGCCAGCAGCCTAAGCGGTCTTACGTACGAGCAGTACTTC
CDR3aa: CASSLSGLTYEQYF

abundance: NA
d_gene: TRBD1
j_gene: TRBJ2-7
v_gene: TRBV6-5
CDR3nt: TGTGCCAGCAGCTACCGCGGACAGGGGACCTACGAGCAGTACTTC
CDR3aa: CASSYRGQGTYEQYF

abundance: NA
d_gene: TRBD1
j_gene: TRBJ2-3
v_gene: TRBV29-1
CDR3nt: TGCAGCGCAAGACAGGGTGGAGGTACAGATACGCAGTATTTT
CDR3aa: CSARQGGGTDTQYF

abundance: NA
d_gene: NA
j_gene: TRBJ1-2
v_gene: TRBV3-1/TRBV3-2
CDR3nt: TGTGCCAGCAGCCAAGATCTTTGGGCAGGGAATGGCTACACCTTC
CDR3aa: CASSQDLWAGNGYTF

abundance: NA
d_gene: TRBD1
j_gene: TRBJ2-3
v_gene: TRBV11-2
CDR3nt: TGTGCCAGCAGCTCGACCGGGACAGGGGCATCCACAGATACGCAGTATTTT
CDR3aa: CASSSTGTGASTDTQYF

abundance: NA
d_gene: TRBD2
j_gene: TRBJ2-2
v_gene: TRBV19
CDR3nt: TGTGCCAGCAGGGATCTAGCGGGAGCCGGCACCGGGGAGCTGTTTTTT
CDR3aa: CASRDLAGAGTGELFF

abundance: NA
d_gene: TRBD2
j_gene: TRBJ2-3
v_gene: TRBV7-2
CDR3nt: TGTGCCAGCAGCTCGCCCCCCGGGACTAGCCTAGATACGCAGTATTTT
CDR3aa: CASSSPPGTSLDTQYF

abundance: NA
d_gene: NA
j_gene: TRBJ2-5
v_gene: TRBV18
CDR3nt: TGTGCCAGCTTCGGAGGGATCCAAGAGACCCAGTACTTC
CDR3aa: CASFGGIQETQYF

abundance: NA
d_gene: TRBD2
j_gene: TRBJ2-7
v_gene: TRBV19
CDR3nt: TGTGCCAGTAGTATAGATCGAATAACTAGCGGGAGGAATTTTCGTCCCTACGAGCAGTACTTC
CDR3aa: CASSIDRITSGRNFRPYEQYF

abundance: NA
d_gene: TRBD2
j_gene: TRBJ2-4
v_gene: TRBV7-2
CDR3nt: TGTGCCAGCAGCCCAGAGCGGGAAGGGGAGAACATTCAGTACTTC
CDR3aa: CASSPEREGENIQYF

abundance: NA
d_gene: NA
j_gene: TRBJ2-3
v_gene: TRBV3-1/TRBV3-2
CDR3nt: TGTGCCAGCAGCCACGCGGGGAGTTCCCCTGACACAGATACGCAGTATTTT
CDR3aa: CASSHAGSSPDTDTQYF

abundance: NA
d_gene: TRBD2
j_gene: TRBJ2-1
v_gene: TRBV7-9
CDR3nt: TGTGCCAGCAGCTTGGGGACTAGCGGTGAGCAGTTCTTC
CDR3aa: CASSLGTSGEQFF

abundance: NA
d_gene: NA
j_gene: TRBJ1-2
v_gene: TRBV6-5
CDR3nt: TGTGCCAGCAGTTCCCTACAGGGCACTATCTTCTATGGCTACACCTTC
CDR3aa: CASSSLQGTIFYGYTF

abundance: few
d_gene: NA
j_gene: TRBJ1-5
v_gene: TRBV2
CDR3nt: TGTGCCAGCAGTGATACCAGGGCCACCCAGCCCCAGCATTTT
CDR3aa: CASSDTRATQPQHF

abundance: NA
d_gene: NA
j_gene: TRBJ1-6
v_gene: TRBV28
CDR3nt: TGTGCCAGCAGCGTGGGGCCTAATTCACCCCTCCACTTT
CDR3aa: CASSVGPNSPLHF

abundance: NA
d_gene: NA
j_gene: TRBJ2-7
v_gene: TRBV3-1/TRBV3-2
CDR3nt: TGTGCCAGCGGTACGGGGGAATGGGAGCAGTACTTC
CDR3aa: CASGTGEWEQYF

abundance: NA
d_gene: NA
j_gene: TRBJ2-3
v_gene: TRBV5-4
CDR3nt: TGTGCCAGCAGCCCGGGGGGCGACGATACGCAGTATTTT
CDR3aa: CASSPGGDDTQYF

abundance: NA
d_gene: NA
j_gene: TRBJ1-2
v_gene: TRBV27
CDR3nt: TGTGCCAGCAGCCCCGGAGGGCTCTACGGCTACACCTTC
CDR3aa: CASSPGGLYGYTF